These T cell receptor beta chains were read from a single sample in a study of blood T cell repertoires in COVID-19. TCRdb's copy holds only in-frame clones and misses some; the assay was immunoSEQ multiplex PCR. Of around 270,000 clones in the sample, approximately 85% were seen once. Material: PBMCs or T cells enriched from blood (not recorded which). These receptors were taken from a woman aged 30 to 39 who had recovered from COVID-19. The CDR3 runs from the conserved cysteine through the conserved F or W. The order of the fields is J gene, V gene, D gene, CDR3 protein. D genes are given only for firm matches.

J: TRBJ1-1; V: TRBV4-1; D: NA; CDR3: CASSQAPLANTEAFF
J: TRBJ1-5; V: TRBV24-1; D: NA; CDR3: CATLRRVSNQPQHF
J: TRBJ2-1; V: TRBV7-3; D: TRBD2; CDR3: CASSPGTSGYNEQFF
J: TRBJ2-3; V: TRBV9; D: TRBD2; CDR3: CASSRGAGDVTDTQYF
J: TRBJ2-1; V: TRBV6-5; D: TRBD1; CDR3: CASRRDRDLAEQFF
J: TRBJ1-5; V: TRBV4-1; D: TRBD1; CDR3: CASSRGLQGVQPQHF
J: TRBJ1-2; V: TRBV6-4; D: TRBD1; CDR3: CASSDPTGQGVQSYTF
J: TRBJ2-7; V: TRBV6-5; D: NA; CDR3: CASLGAGESYEQYF
J: TRBJ1-2; V: TRBV14; D: NA; CDR3: CASSQFSSLERNYGYTF
J: TRBJ1-2; V: TRBV28; D: TRBD1; CDR3: CASSFLRDRDGYTF
J: TRBJ2-2; V: TRBV5-5; D: NA; CDR3: CASSLGGRAIYTGELFF
J: TRBJ2-3; V: TRBV30; D: TRBD1; CDR3: CAWSRAQGASSTDTQYF
J: TRBJ2-7; V: TRBV19; D: TRBD1; CDR3: CASSPRTGSGSYEQYF
J: TRBJ2-7; V: TRBV7-9; D: NA; CDR3: CASSLKSGYEQYF
J: TRBJ2-1; V: TRBV10-1; D: TRBD2; CDR3: CASSATSVSLGEQFF
J: TRBJ2-2; V: TRBV5-5; D: TRBD2; CDR3: CASRSGLRGDTGELFF
J: TRBJ1-1; V: TRBV19; D: NA; CDR3: CASSMGRNTEAFF
J: TRBJ1-4; V: TRBV15; D: NA; CDR3: CATSRDGAGGNEKLFF
J: TRBJ1-4; V: TRBV2; D: NA; CDR3: CASSEWAGTNEKLFF
J: TRBJ1-3; V: TRBV5-1; D: TRBD1; CDR3: CASTQTGSDTIYF
J: TRBJ1-2; V: TRBV7-9; D: TRBD1; CDR3: CASSRTGGDYGYTF
J: TRBJ2-1; V: TRBV5-6; D: TRBD2; CDR3: CASSHRGLAGRHEQFF
J: TRBJ2-3; V: TRBV2; D: TRBD2; CDR3: CASPGLATDTQYF
J: TRBJ1-4; V: TRBV7-9; D: TRBD1; CDR3: CASSPRQTGGVEKLFF
J: TRBJ1-1; V: TRBV5-8; D: NA; CDR3: CASREGDRVMVNTEAFF
J: TRBJ1-1; V: TRBV28; D: NA; CDR3: CASTRGWENTEAFF
J: TRBJ2-2; V: TRBV10-2; D: NA; CDR3: CASNGANTGELFF
J: TRBJ1-4; V: TRBV11-2; D: NA; CDR3: CASSLRGGYNEKLFF